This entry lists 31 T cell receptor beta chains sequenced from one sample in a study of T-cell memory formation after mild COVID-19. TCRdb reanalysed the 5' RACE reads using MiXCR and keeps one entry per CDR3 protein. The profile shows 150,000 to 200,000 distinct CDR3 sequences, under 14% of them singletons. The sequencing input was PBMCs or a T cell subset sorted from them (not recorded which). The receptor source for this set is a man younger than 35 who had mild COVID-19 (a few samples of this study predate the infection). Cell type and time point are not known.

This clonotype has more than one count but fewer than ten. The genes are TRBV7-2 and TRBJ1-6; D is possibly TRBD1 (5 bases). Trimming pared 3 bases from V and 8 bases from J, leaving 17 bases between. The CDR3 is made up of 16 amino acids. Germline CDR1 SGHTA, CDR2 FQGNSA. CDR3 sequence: CASSFQGAGSHSPLHF. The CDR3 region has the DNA TGTGCCAGCAGCTTTCAGGGTGCAGGGTCCCATTCACCCCTCCACTTT. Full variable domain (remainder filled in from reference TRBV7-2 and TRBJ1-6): GAGVSQSPSNKVTEKGKDVELRCDPISGHTALYWYRQSLGQGLEFLIYFQGNSAPDKSGLPSDRFSAERTGGSVSTLTIQRTQQEDSAVYLCASSFQGAGSHSPLHFGNGTRLTVT.

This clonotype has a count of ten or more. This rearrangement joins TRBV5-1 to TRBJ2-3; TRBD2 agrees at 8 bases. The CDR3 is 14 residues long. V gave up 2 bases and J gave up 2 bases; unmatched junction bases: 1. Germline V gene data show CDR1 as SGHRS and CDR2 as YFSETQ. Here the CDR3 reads CASSLAGDTDTQYF. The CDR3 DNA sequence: TGCGCCAGCAGCTTAGCGGGGGACACAGATACGCAGTATTTT.

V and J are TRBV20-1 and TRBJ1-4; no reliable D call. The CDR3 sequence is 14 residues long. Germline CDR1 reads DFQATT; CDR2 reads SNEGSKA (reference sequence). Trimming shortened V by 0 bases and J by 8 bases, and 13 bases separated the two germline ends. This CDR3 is CSARDLNGAEKLFF. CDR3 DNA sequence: TGCAGTGCTAGAGATTTGAATGGAGCGGAAAAACTGTTTTTT.

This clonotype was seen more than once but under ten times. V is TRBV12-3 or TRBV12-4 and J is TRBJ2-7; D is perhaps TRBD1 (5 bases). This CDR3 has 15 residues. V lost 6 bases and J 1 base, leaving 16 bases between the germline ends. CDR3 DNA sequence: TGTGCCAGCAGATACAGGCCACCGGGTTCCTACGAGCAGTACTTC. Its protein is CASRYRPPGSYEQYF.

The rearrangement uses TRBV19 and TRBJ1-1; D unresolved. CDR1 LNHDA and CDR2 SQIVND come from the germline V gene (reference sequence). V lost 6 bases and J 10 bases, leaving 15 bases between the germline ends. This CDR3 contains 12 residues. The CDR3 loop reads CASSLSAGPAFF. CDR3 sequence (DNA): TGTGCCAGTAGCCTAAGCGCAGGCCCAGCTTTCTTT.

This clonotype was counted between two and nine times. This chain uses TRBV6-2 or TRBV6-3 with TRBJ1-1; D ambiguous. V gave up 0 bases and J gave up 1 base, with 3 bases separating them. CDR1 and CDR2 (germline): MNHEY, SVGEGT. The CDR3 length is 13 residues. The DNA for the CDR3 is TGTGCCAGCAGTTACTCGGAGAACACTGAAGCTTTCTTT. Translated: CASSYSENTEAFF.

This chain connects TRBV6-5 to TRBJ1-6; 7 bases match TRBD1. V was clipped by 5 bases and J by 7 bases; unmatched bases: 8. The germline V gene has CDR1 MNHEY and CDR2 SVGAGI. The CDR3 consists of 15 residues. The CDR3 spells CASSGGTVQNSPLHF. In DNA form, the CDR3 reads TGTGCCAGCAGTGGGGGGACAGTCCAAAATTCACCCCTCCACTTT.

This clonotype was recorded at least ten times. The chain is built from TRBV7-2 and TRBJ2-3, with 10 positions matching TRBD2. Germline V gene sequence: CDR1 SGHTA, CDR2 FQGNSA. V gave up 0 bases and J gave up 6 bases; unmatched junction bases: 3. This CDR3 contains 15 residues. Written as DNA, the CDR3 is TGTGCCAGCAGCTTAGCCCTAGCGGGGGTGGATACGCAGTATTTT. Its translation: CASSLALAGVDTQYF. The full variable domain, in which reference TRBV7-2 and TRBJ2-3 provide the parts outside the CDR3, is GAGVSQSPSNKVTEKGKDVELRCDPISGHTALYWYRQSLGQGLEFLIYFQGNSAPDKSGLPSDRFSAERTGGSVSTLTIQRTQQEDSAVYLCASSLALAGVDTQYFGPGTRLTVL.

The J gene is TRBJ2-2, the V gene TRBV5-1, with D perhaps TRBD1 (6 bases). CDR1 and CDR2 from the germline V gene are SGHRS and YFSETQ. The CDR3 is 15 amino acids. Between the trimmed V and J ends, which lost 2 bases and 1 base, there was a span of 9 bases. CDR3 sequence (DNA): TGCGCCAGCAGCTTATTACAGGGGAACACCGGGGAGCTGTTTTTT. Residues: CASSLLQGNTGELFF.

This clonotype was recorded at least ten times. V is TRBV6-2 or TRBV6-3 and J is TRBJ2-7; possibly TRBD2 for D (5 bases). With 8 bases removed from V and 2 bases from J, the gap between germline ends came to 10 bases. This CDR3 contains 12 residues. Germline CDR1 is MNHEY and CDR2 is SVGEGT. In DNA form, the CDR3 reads TGTGCCAGCGCGGGCGGGCCCTACGAGCAGTACGTC. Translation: CASAGGPYEQYV.

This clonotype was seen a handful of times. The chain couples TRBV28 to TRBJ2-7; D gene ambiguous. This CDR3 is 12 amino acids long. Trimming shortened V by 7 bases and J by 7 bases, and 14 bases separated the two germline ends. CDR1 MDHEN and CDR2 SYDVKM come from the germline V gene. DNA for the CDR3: TGTGCCAGCATGGTAAGGGTGGGAGAGCAGTACTTC. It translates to CASMVRVGEQYF.

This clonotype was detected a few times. The CDR3 DNA follows: TGTGCCAGCAGCTTAGTCTCGAGCCGAGAGACCCAGTACTTC. Amino acids: CASSLVSSRETQYF. The chain employs TRBV7-9 and TRBJ2-5; no clear D gene. This CDR3 has 14 amino acids. CDR1 and CDR2 from the germline V gene are SEHNR and FQNEAQ (reference sequence). With 1 base removed from V and 4 bases from J, the gap between germline ends came to 10 bases.

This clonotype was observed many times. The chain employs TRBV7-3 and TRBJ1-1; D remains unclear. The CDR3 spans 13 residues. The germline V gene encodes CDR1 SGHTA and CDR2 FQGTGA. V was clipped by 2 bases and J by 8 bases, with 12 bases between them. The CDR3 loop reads CASSLLSGSEAFF. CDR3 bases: TGTGCCAGCAGCTTACTTTCAGGTTCCGAAGCTTTCTTT.

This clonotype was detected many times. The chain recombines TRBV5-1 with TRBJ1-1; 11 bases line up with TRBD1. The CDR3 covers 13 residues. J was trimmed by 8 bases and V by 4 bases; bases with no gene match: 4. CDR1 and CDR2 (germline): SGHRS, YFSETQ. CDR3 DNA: TGCGCCAGCAGCGCGGACAGGGGGCTCGAAGCTTTCTTT. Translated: CASSADRGLEAFF.

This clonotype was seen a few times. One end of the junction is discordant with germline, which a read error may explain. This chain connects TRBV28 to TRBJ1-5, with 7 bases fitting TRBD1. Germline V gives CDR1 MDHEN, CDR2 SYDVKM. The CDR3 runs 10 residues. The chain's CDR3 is CGTGNQPQHF. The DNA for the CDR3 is TGCGGGACAGGCAATCAGCCCCAGCATTTT.

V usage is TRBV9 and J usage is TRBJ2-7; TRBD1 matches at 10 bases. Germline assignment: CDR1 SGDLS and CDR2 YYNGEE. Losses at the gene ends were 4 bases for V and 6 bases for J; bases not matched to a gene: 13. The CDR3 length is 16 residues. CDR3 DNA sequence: TGTGCCAGCAGCCCGCGAGGGACAGGGGTCGAGCGCGAGCAGTACTTC. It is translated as CASSPRGTGVEREQYF.

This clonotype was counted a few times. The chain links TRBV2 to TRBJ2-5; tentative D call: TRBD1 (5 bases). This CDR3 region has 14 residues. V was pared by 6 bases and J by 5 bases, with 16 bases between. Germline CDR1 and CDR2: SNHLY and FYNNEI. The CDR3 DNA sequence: TGTGCCAGCAGAGGGGATACCCACCGGGAGACCCAGTACTTC. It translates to CASRGDTHRETQYF.

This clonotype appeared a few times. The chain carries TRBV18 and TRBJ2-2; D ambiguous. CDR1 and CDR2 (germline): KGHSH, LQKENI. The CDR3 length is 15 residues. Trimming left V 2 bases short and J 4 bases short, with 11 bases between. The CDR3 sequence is CASSPSGAATGELFF. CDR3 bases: TGTGCCAGCTCACCATCGGGCGCGGCCACCGGGGAGCTGTTTTTT.

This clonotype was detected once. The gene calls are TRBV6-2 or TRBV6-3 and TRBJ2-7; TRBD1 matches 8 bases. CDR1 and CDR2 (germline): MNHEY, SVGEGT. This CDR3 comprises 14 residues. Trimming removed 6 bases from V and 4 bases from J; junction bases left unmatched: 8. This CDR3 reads CASRKTQGAYEQYV. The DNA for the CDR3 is TGTGCCAGCAGGAAAACCCAGGGGGCTTACGAGCAGTACGTC.

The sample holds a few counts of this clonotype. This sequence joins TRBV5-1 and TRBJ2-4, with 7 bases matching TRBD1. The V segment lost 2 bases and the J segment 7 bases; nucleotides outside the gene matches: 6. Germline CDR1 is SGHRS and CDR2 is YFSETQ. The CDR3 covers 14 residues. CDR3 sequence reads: CASSFPQGDNIQYF. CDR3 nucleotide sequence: TGCGCCAGCAGCTTCCCCCAGGGGGATAACATTCAGTACTTC.

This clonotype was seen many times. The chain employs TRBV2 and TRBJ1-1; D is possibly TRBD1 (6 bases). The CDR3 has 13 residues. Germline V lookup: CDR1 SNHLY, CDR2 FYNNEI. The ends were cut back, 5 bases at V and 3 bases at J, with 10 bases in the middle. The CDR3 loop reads CASSLDSYTEAFF. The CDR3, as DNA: TGTGCCAGCAGTCTGGACAGTTACACTGAAGCTTTCTTT.

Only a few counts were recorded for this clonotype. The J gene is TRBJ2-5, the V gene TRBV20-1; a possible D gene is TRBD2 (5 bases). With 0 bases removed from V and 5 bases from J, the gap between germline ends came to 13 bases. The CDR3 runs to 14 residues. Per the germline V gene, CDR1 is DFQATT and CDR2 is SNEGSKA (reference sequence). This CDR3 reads CSARDPTGVETQYF. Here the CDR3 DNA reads TGCAGTGCTAGAGACCCCACCGGGGTTGAGACCCAGTACTTC.

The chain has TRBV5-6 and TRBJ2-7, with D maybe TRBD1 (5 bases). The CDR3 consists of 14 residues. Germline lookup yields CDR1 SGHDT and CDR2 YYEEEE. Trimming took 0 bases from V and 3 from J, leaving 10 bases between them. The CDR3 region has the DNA TGTGCCAGCAGCTTGGGACAGACGCTCTACGAGCAGTACGTC. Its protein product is CASSLGQTLYEQYV.

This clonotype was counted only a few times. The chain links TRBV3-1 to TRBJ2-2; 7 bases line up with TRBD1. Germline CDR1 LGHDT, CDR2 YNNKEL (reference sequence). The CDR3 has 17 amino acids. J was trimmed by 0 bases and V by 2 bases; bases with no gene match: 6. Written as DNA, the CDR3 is TGTGCCAGCAGCCAACCGGGACAGAGTTCGAACACCGGGGAGCTGTTTTTT. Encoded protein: CASSQPGQSSNTGELFF.

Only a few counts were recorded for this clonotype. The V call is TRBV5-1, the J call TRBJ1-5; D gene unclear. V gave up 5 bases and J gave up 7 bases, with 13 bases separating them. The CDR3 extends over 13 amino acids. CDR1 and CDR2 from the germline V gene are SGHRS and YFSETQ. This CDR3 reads CASSDGGEQPQHF. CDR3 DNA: TGCGCCAGCAGTGATGGAGGCGAGCAGCCCCAGCATTTT.

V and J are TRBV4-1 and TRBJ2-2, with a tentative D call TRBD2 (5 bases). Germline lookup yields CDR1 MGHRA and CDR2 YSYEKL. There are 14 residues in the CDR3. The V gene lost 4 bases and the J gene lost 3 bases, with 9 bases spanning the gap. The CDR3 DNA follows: TGCGCCAGCAGCCCACGGGATCACACCGGGGAGCTGTTTTTT. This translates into CASSPRDHTGELFF.

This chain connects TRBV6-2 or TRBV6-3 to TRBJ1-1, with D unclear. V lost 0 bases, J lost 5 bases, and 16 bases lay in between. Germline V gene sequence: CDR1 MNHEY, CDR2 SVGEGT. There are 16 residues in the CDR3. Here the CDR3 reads CASSYSLYSRVTEAFF. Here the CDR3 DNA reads TGTGCCAGCAGTTACTCGCTTTATTCGCGGGTTACTGAAGCTTTCTTT.

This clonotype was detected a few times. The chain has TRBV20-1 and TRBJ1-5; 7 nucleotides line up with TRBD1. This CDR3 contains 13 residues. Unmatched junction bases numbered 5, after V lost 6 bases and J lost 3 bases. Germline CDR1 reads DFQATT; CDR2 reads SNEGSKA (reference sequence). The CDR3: CSAAGQPNQPQHF. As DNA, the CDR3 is TGCAGTGCCGCGGGACAGCCCAATCAGCCCCAGCATTTT.

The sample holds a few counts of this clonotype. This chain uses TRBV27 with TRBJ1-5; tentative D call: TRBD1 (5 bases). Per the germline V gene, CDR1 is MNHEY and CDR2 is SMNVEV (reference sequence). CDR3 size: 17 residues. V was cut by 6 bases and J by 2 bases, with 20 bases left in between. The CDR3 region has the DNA TGTGCCAGCAGCCCCCGCTGGGGCGGGGACGGCAATCAGCCCCAGCATTTT. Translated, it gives CASSPRWGGDGNQPQHF.

CDR3 residues: CASRNTGTGNTIYF. CDR3 in DNA: TGTGCCAGCAGAAATACGGGGACTGGAAACACCATATATTTT. The V gene is TRBV6-6, the J gene TRBJ1-3; D is uncertain. The CDR3 has 14 amino acids. CDR1 and CDR2 from the germline V gene are MNHNY and SVGAGI (reference sequence). V was shortened by 6 bases and J by 2 bases, with 11 bases between the two germline ends.

Here the CDR3 DNA reads TGCGCCAGCAGCGAGAGACAGGGGATCTATTCACCCCTCCACTTT. Amino acid sequence: CASSERQGIYSPLHF. The V call is TRBV5-1, the J call TRBJ1-6, with 8 nucleotides matching TRBD1. Germline loops: CDR1 SGHRS, CDR2 YFSETQ. This CDR3 has 15 residues. J gave up 8 bases and V 4 bases, and 8 bases lay outside the gene matches.